This passage covers 30 T cell receptor beta chains from one sample sequenced in a study of T-cell memory formation after mild COVID-19. Each CDR3 protein is one row after TCRdb ran MiXCR on the 5' RACE reads. The table shows more than 120,000 distinct CDR3 sequences, with 15% to 20% occurring only once. Sequencing used PBMCs or a T cell subset sorted from them (not recorded which). The source is an adult woman who had mild COVID-19 (a few samples of this study predate the infection). Cell type and time point are not known.

The rearrangement links TRBV7-2 to TRBJ1-1, with a possible D match to TRBD1 (5 bases). Trimming took 1 base from V and 0 from J, leaving 9 bases between them. The CDR3 is 15 residues long. Germline CDR1 and CDR2: SGHTA and FQGNSA. CDR3 DNA: TGTGCCAGCAGCTTAGGGGACTTCATGAACACTGAAGCTTTCTTT. It is translated as CASSLGDFMNTEAFF. The whole variable domain, filled in from reference TRBV7-2 and TRBJ1-1, reads GAGVSQSPSNKVTEKGKDVELRCDPISGHTALYWYRQSLGQGLEFLIYFQGNSAPDKSGLPSDRFSAERTGGSVSTLTIQRTQQEDSAVYLCASSLGDFMNTEAFFGQGTRLTVV.

This chain uses TRBV20-1 with TRBJ1-1, with a possible D match to TRBD1 (6 bases). This CDR3 has 13 amino acids. Germline V lookup: CDR1 DFQATT, CDR2 SNEGSKA (reference sequence). The CDR3 reads CSESDRFLTEAFF. The CDR3 region has the DNA TGCAGCGAAAGTGACAGGTTTTTAACTGAAGCTTTCTTT.

This clonotype was detected a few times. The V gene is TRBV20-1, the J gene TRBJ2-7; 9 positions agree with TRBD1. After removal of 2 bases from V and 6 bases from J, the junction contained 11 bases not matched to a gene. Germline V lookup: CDR1 DFQATT, CDR2 SNEGSKA (reference sequence). CDR3 size: 15 residues. CDR3 bases: TGCAGTGCTAGATCTCCGGGACAGGGACTCGGCGAGCAGTACTTC. This gives the protein CSARSPGQGLGEQYF.

This clonotype was counted a few times. The J gene is TRBJ2-7, the V gene TRBV7-9; TRBD1 agrees at 9 bases. Unmatched junction bases numbered 10, after V lost 4 bases and J lost 3 bases. The CDR3 covers 16 residues. Germline loops: CDR1 SEHNR, CDR2 FQNEAQ (reference sequence). CDR3 in DNA: TGTGCCAGCAGCTCAGGGGGACAGGGCAATAACTACGAGCAGTACTTC. This sequence encodes CASSSGGQGNNYEQYF.

The chain links TRBV29-1 to TRBJ1-1; perhaps TRBD1 as D (5 bases). The CDR3 has 16 amino acids. Looked up from germline, CDR1 is SQVTM and CDR2 is ANQGSEA. The germline V and J ends were trimmed by 4 bases and 1 base, with 19 bases remaining between them. In DNA, the CDR3 is TGCAGCGTTGGAGGACCGGTGGGACGGGAGAACACTGAAGCTTTCTTT. It is translated as CSVGGPVGRENTEAFF.

CDR3 region: CSARTAGGQPQHF. CDR3 nucleotides: TGCAGTGCTAGAACCGCGGGCGGTCAGCCCCAGCATTTT. The rearrangement uses TRBV20-1 and TRBJ1-5; D is uncertain. The CDR3 is 13 amino acids. V was clipped by 2 bases and J by 6 bases, with 11 bases between them. The V gene's germline CDR1 is DFQATT and CDR2 SNEGSKA (reference sequence).

The CDR3 loop reads CSCGNTEAFF. Written as DNA, the CDR3 is TGTAGTTGCGGGAACACTGAAGCTTTCTTT. The genes are TRBV28 and TRBJ1-1; D gene unclear. CDR3 length equals 10 residues. Looked up from germline, CDR1 is MDHEN and CDR2 is SYDVKM. Full variable domain (missing parts from reference TRBV28 and TRBJ1-1): DVKVTQSSRYLVKRTGEKVFLECVQDMDHENMFWYRQDPGLGLRLIYFSYDVKMKEKGDIPEGYSVSREKKERFSLILESASTNQTSMYLCSCGNTEAFFGQGTRLTVV.

This clonotype has just a few counts. The J gene is TRBJ2-4, the V gene TRBV12-3 or TRBV12-4; 7 bases agree with TRBD2. The CDR3 loop spans 14 amino acids. The V segment lost 2 bases and the J segment 8 bases; nucleotides outside the gene matches: 6. CDR3 sequence reads: CASSLRGRGDIQYF. Here the CDR3 DNA reads TGTGCCAGCAGTTTACGCGGGAGAGGCGACATTCAGTACTTC.

This chain uses TRBV20-1 with TRBJ1-3; the D is unclear. V shed 2 bases and J shed 0 bases, with 5 bases lying between them. The CDR3 covers 13 residues. Germline values: CDR1 DFQATT, CDR2 SNEGSKA (reference sequence). CDR3 residues: CSARMASGNTIYF. CDR3 DNA sequence: TGCAGTGCTAGAATGGCCTCTGGAAACACCATATATTTT.

The chain is built from TRBV7-8 and TRBJ2-2; 9 bases agree with TRBD1. In germline, CDR1 is SGHVS, CDR2 FQNEAQ. Trimming removed 4 bases from V and 7 bases from J; junction bases left unmatched: 7. The CDR3 contains 15 residues. The CDR3 region is CASSSYRGRGGELFF. CDR3 nucleotides: TGTGCCAGCAGCTCGTACAGGGGGCGAGGCGGGGAGCTGTTTTTT.

The rearrangement links TRBV11-2 to TRBJ2-7; 8 bases line up with TRBD2. Germline CDR1 SGHAT, CDR2 FQNNGV. The CDR3 is 14 residues long. J lost 6 bases, V lost 5 bases, and 9 bases had no gene match. CDR3 sequence reads: CASSLQREIGEQYF. Here the CDR3 DNA reads TGTGCCAGCAGCCTCCAGCGGGAGATCGGCGAGCAGTACTTC.

The chain employs TRBV7-2 and TRBJ2-5; D ambiguous. V gave up 2 bases and J gave up 5 bases, with 3 bases separating them. The CDR3 runs 11 residues. Germline CDR1 and CDR2: SGHTA and FQGNSA. The CDR3 region has the DNA TGTGCCAGCAGCTTATACGAGACCCAGTACTTC. This sequence encodes CASSLYETQYF.

The chain links TRBV12-5 to TRBJ1-2, with D unclear. The CDR3 spans 11 residues. Deletions cut 4 bases from V and 3 bases from J, with 3 bases between. Germline-derived CDR1 and CDR2 are LGHNT and FRNRAP. The DNA of the CDR3 is TGTGCTAGTGGTTCCGACTATGGCTACACCTTC. Translating it yields CASGSDYGYTF.

The chain joins TRBV5-6 to TRBJ2-5; perhaps TRBD1 as D (5 bases). CDR1 is SGHDT, CDR2 YYEEEE, per germline. Trimming took off 1 base at V and 0 bases at J, with 16 bases between the two ends. This CDR3 spans 17 amino acids. The CDR3 DNA reads TGTGCCAGCAGCTTGCCATATCTGGGGCCCGACCAAGAGACCCAGTACTTC. Translation gives CASSLPYLGPDQETQYF.

The CDR3 spells CASSQLGTGGPEAFF. The CDR3 DNA reads as TGTGCCAGCAGCCAGTTAGGGACAGGGGGCCCTGAAGCTTTCTTT. The J gene is TRBJ1-1, the V gene TRBV3-1; TRBD1 matches at 12 bases. The CDR3 has 15 amino acids. V trimming: 3 bases; J trimming: 6 bases; junction bases outside the gene matches: 5. The germline gives CDR1 LGHDT, CDR2 YNNKEL (reference sequence).

This clonotype came up a few times. The chain recombines TRBV20-1 with TRBJ2-5; TRBD2 matches at 15 bases. Germline V gene lookup returns CDR1 DFQATT and CDR2 SNEGSKA (reference sequence). The CDR3 length is 13 residues. V lost 3 bases to trimming and J lost 7 bases; unmatched junction nucleotides: 0. The CDR3, as DNA: TGCAGTGCTAGGGGACTAGCGGGGGGGACCCAGTACTTC. Its protein is CSARGLAGGTQYF.

This sequence joins TRBV6-5 and TRBJ1-1; 8 nucleotides line up with TRBD1. The CDR3 consists of 16 residues. Germline CDR1 is MNHEY and CDR2 is SVGAGI. V lost 0 bases and J lost 0; bases outside the gene matches: 3. The CDR3 bases are TGTGCCAGCAGTTACTCGACAGGGGCTCTGAACACTGAAGCTTTCTTT. Translation: CASSYSTGALNTEAFF.

The V call is TRBV3-1, the J call TRBJ2-1; 8 bases fit TRBD2. Germline V CDR1 and CDR2: LGHDT, YNNKEL (reference sequence). V lost 4 bases, J lost 8 bases, and 16 bases stayed unmatched. The CDR3 runs to 17 residues. CDR3 DNA: TGTGCCAGCAGCCTCCAATTGGGCGGGGGGCGCAGGGATGAGCAGTTCTTC. Amino acids: CASSLQLGGGRRDEQFF.

This clonotype was seen a few times. One end of the junction does not line up with germline, which may come from a read error. The chain couples TRBV12-3 or TRBV12-4 to TRBJ2-2, with 7 nucleotides matching TRBD2. This CDR3 contains 15 residues. CDR3 bases: TGTGCCAGCAGGTTAGCGGGCACGAACACCGGGGAGCTGTTTTTT. Translating it yields CASRLAGTNTGELFF.

The CDR3 reads CSVQGQVKEKLFF. CDR3 sequence (DNA): TGCAGCGTTCAGGGACAGGTAAAAGAAAAACTGTTTTTT. The chain carries TRBV29-1 and TRBJ1-4; 8 nucleotides line up with TRBD1. The CDR3 is 13 amino acids. The germline V gene encodes CDR1 SQVTM and CDR2 ANQGSEA. V was pared by 5 bases and J by 8 bases, with 7 bases of the junction left unmatched.

In this sample, this clonotype turned up a few times. V gene TRBV5-1 combines with J gene TRBJ2-5; 8 nucleotides match TRBD1. CDR1 is SGHRS and CDR2 is YFSETQ in the germline V gene. V dropped 0 bases and J dropped 7; count of bases not matched to a gene: 8. There are 15 residues in the CDR3. CDR3 amino acids: CASSLDDRGEGTQYF. The CDR3 coding sequence is TGCGCCAGCAGCTTGGACGACAGGGGAGAGGGGACCCAGTACTTC.

The table lists this clonotype with many counts. The rearrangement joins TRBV3-1 to TRBJ1-1; possible D gene TRBD1, 6 bases. With 4 bases removed from V and 2 bases from J, the gap between germline ends came to 8 bases. CDR1 and CDR2 from the germline V gene are LGHDT and YNNKEL (reference sequence). The CDR3 totals 13 residues. The CDR3 region is CASSPDSNTEAFF. The CDR3 DNA reads as TGTGCCAGCAGCCCGGACAGTAACACTGAAGCTTTCTTT.

The chain uses TRBV6-5 and TRBJ1-1; no firm D call. V dropped 2 bases and J dropped 6 bases, with 16 bases sitting between them. This CDR3 spans 15 amino acids. CDR1 is MNHEY, CDR2 SVGAGI, per germline. The CDR3 loop is CASSYTTPIRPEAFF. DNA for the CDR3: TGTGCCAGCAGTTACACAACCCCGATACGACCTGAAGCTTTCTTT.

This clonotype was counted a few times. V usage is TRBV4-3 and J usage is TRBJ2-1, with a weak D call TRBD2 (5 bases). The CDR3 extends over 16 amino acids. The germline CDR1 and CDR2 sequences are LGHNA and YSLEER. Trimming shortened V by 1 base and J by 2 bases, and 12 bases separated the two germline ends. The DNA for the CDR3 is TGCGCCAGCAGCCAAGGAGCGGAGCCACCCTACAATGAGCAGTTCTTC. Translated, it gives CASSQGAEPPYNEQFF.

This chain connects TRBV20-1 to TRBJ1-5, with a tentative D call TRBD1 (5 bases). The germline V gene encodes CDR1 DFQATT and CDR2 SNEGSKA (reference sequence). The CDR3 totals 12 residues. Trimming removed 4 bases from V and 4 bases from J, with 8 bases in between. CDR3 in amino acids: CSAKGLNQPQHF. DNA for the CDR3: TGCAGTGCTAAGGGGTTGAATCAGCCCCAGCATTTT.

In this sample, this clonotype turned up a few times. The CDR3 DNA reads TGTGCCAGCAGTGGAGGGAATTCACCCCTCCACTTT. Encoded protein: CASSGGNSPLHF. This chain links TRBV6-6 with TRBJ1-6; D uncertain. The CDR3 consists of 12 residues. Per the germline V gene, CDR1 is MNHNY and CDR2 is SVGAGI (reference sequence). Trimming removed 5 bases from V and 7 bases from J, with 6 bases in between.

This clonotype was found a few times. J is TRBJ2-3 and V is TRBV7-2; 8 nucleotides agree with TRBD1. This CDR3 has 14 residues. Germline assignment: CDR1 SGHTA and CDR2 FQGNSA. With V trimmed by 1 base and J by 5 bases, 2 bases remained unmatched. The CDR3 nucleotides read TGTGCCAGCAGCTTAGTGGGGACAGGAGATACGCAGTATTTT. Protein sequence: CASSLVGTGDTQYF.

This clonotype was observed a handful of times. The V gene is TRBV27, the J gene TRBJ2-1, with D perhaps matching TRBD1 (5 bases). The CDR3 extends over 15 amino acids. The V end lost 0 bases, the J end lost 5 bases, and 11 bases lay between the germline ends. Germline loops: CDR1 MNHEY, CDR2 SMNVEV (reference sequence). The CDR3 here is CASSLSGAGNNEQFF. The CDR3 region has the DNA TGTGCCAGCAGTTTATCAGGGGCTGGCAACAATGAGCAGTTCTTC.

This clonotype was counted only a few times. V usage is TRBV7-6 and J usage is TRBJ2-1; D could derive from TRBD1 or TRBD2 (6 bases each). Trimming pared 11 bases from V and 0 bases from J, leaving 17 bases between. This CDR3 contains 15 residues. Germline CDR1 SGHVS, CDR2 FNYEAQ. CDR3 DNA sequence: TGTGCCTCGGGGGCCGGGGAAAGCTCCTACAATGAGCAGTTCTTC. It encodes CASGAGESSYNEQFF.

This chain joins TRBV12-3 or TRBV12-4 and TRBJ2-1; 9 bases are shared with TRBD2. V lost 3 bases, J lost 4 bases, and 4 bases stayed unmatched. The CDR3 is made up of 15 amino acids. The CDR3 region is CASSFRTSEYNEQFF. CDR3 nucleotides: TGTGCCAGCAGTTTTCGGACTAGCGAGTACAATGAGCAGTTCTTC.